This T cell receptor (beta chain) was recovered during a study of blood T cell repertoires in COVID-19. Study information: PBMCs, B-cell-depleted T cells, or T cells provided the cDNA or gDNA that made up the material.

The repertoire was sequenced with immunoSEQ multiplex PCR; TCRdb's copy has only in-frame clones and lacks some. In the table there are 290,000 or so clones, around nine tenths of which are singletons. Germline V CDR1 and CDR2: LGHDT, YNNKEL (reference sequence). The CDR3 extends over 14 amino acids. V lost 0 bases to trimming and J lost 5 bases, with 11 bases between them. The chain uses TRBV3-1 (or the pseudogene TRBV3-2) and TRBJ2-7; tentatively, D is TRBD1 (6 bases). This receptor was obtained from a woman aged 18-29 years who had recovered from COVID-19. The specimen was PBMCs or T cells enriched from blood (not recorded which). The CDR3 sequence is CASSQDQGLDEQYF. The CDR3 DNA follows: TGTGCCAGCAGCCAAGACCAGGGGTTGGACGAGCAGTACTTC.